This record looks at one TCR beta chain sequence and its context. The antigen remains unidentified. This record comes from a study of beta chain features in type 1 diabetes. Overall study findings and caveats: Junctions at VDJ sites from type 1 diabetes patients had fewer insertions and more deletions.

CDR1 and CDR2 from the germline V gene are SGHRS and YFSETQ. There are 12 residues in the CDR3. Trimming cost V 0 bases and J 5 bases, with 5 bases left between them. Reverse transcription of all isolated RNA meant that expressed TCRB transcripts were sequenced. TCRdb's copy holds only in-frame clones and misses some; the assay was immunoSEQ multiplex PCR. The sample contains around 290,000 clones, about 7.8% of which appear only once. This sequence joins TRBV5-1 and TRBJ2-5; D gene uncertain. This TCR derives from a woman aged 18-35 years in good health. Sequenced material: central memory CD4+ T cells from blood. CDR3 region: CASSLDFETQYF. DNA of the CDR3: TGCGCCAGCAGCTTGGATTTTGAGACCCAGTACTTC.